This TCR beta chain came from a study of T cell repertoires in cytomegalovirus infection. Study-wide results and caveats: Clonotypes of TCR beta that were HLA-C-restricted and CMV-specific dominated the ex vivo response.

Each CDR3 protein is one row after TCRdb ran MiXCR on the reads. The sample has around 530,000 distinct CDR3 sequences, around 27% seen once. Notes on this clonotype: What it binds is not known.

The sequenced sample was PBMCs. This TCR derives from a human donor in good health (CMV status not recorded). Some clones in this sample may be carry-over from other donors' samples.

As DNA, the CDR3 is TGCAGCGCCCTGCCCCGGGTTTTGCAATCAGGGAACACTGAAGCTTTCTTT. Translating it yields CSALPRVLQSGNTEAFF. The genes are TRBV29-1 and TRBJ1-1, with D unclear. The CDR3 consists of 17 residues. CDR1 and CDR2 from the germline V gene are SQVTM and ANQGSEA. Trimming took 7 bases from V and 1 from J, leaving 25 bases between them.